The clone carrying this TCR beta chain was seen ten or more times. This record belongs to a study of blood T cells in healthy people across ages. This CDR3 spans 12 amino acids. The V end lost 4 bases, the J end lost 6 bases, and 13 bases lay between the germline ends. From germline, CDR1 is DFQATT and CDR2 SNEGSKA (reference sequence). Next came a second PCR, run for roughly 6 to 11 cycles, which used a sample-barcoded 5' primer along with a J-beta primer mix. TCRdb re-analysed the 5' RACE reads in MiXCR, keeping a single row per CDR3 protein. The sample holds roughly 640,000 distinct CDR3 sequences, approximately 30% seen once.

The V and J genes are TRBV20-1 and TRBJ2-7; possible D gene TRBD1, 6 bases. The sequenced sample consisted of blood. The TCR originated in a woman aged 80 or over in good health. The CDR3 spells CSAISTGPEQYF. The CDR3 DNA follows: TGCAGTGCTATCAGTACAGGGCCCGAGCAGTACTTC.